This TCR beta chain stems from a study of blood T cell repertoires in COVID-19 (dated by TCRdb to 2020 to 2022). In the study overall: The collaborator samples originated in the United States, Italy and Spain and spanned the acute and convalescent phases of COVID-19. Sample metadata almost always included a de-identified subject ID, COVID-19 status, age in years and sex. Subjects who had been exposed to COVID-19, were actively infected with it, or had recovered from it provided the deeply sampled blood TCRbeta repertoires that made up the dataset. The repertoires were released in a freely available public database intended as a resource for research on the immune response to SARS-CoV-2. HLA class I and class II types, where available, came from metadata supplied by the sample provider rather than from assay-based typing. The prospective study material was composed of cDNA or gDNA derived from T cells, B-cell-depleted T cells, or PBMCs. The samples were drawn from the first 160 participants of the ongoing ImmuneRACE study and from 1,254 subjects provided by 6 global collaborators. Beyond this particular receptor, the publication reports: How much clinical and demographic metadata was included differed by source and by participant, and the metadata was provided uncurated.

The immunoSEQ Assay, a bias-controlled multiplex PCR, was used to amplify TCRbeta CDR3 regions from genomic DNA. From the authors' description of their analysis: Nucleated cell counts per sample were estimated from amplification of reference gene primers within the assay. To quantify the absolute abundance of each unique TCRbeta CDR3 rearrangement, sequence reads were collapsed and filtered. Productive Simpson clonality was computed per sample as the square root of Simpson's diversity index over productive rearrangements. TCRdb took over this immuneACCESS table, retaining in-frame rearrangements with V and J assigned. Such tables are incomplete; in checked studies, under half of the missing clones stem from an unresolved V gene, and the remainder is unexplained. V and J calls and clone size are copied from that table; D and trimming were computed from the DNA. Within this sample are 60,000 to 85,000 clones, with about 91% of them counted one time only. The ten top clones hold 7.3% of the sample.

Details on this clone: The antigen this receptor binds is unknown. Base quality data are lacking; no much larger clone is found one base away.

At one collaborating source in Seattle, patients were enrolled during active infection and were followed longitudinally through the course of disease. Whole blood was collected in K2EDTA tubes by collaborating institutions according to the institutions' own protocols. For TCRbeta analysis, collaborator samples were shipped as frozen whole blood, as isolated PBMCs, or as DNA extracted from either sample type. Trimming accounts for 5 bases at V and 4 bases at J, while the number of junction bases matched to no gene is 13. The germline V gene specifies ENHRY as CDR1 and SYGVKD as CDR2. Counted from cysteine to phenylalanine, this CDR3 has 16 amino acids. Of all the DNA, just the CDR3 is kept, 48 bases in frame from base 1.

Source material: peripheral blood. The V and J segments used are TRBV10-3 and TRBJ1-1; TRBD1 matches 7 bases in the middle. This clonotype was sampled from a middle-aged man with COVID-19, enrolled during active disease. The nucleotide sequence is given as TGTGCCATCAGTCCCATGGTCCAGGGGGTGTCCACTGAAGCTTTCTTT. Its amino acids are CAISPMVQGVSTEAFF.